What follows are 2 T cell receptor beta chains derived from one specimen sequenced in a study of CD8 T cells in ankylosing spondylitis. TCRdb re-called the 5' RACE reads through MiXCR, storing one row per CDR3 protein. The repertoire holds around 210,000 distinct CDR3 sequences, with around 8% as singletons. The source material was blood, either unsorted or a sorted T cell fraction (not recorded which). The receptors stem from a female donor with ankylosing spondylitis or in good health (not recorded which).

The rearrangement joins TRBV30 to TRBJ2-3, with 8 bases matching TRBD2. Unmatched junction bases numbered 4, after V lost 4 bases and J lost 1 base. The CDR3 length is 14 residues. Germline values: CDR1 GTSNPN, CDR2 SVGIG (reference sequence). The CDR3 reads CAWNQAGGTDTQYF. The CDR3 DNA is TGTGCCTGGAATCAAGCGGGGGGCACAGATACGCAGTATTTT.

This clonotype has a count of ten or more. The chain carries TRBV25-1 and TRBJ2-7, with D hard to call. Deletions cut 2 bases from V and 4 bases from J, with 3 bases between. Germline assignment: CDR1 MGHDK and CDR2 SYGVNS. This CDR3 is built from 11 residues. CDR3 region: CASSEGYEQYF. CDR3 nucleotide sequence: TGTGCCAGCAGTGAAGGGTACGAGCAGTACTTC.